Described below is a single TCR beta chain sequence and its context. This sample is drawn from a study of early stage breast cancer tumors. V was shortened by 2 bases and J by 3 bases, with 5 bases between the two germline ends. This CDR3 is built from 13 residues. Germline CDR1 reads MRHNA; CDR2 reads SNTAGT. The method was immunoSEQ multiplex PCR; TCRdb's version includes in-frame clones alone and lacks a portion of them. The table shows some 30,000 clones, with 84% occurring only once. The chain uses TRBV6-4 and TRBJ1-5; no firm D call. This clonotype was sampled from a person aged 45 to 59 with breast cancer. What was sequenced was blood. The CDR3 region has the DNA TGTGCCAGCAGTGACAGGCCCAATCAGCCCCAGCATTTT. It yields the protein CASSDRPNQPQHF.